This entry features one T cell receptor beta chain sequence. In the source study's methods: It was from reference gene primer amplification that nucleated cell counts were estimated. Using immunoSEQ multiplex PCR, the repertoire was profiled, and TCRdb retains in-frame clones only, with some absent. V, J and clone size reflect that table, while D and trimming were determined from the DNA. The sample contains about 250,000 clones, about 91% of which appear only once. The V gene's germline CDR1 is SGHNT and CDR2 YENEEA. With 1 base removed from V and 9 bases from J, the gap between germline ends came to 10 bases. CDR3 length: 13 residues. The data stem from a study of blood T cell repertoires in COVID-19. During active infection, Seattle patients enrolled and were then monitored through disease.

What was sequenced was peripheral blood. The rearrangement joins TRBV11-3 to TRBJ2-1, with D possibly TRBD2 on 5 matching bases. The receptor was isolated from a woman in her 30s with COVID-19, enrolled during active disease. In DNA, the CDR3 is TGTGCCAGCAGCTTAGGGGAGCGGTCTGAGCAGTTCTTC. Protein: CASSLGERSEQFF.